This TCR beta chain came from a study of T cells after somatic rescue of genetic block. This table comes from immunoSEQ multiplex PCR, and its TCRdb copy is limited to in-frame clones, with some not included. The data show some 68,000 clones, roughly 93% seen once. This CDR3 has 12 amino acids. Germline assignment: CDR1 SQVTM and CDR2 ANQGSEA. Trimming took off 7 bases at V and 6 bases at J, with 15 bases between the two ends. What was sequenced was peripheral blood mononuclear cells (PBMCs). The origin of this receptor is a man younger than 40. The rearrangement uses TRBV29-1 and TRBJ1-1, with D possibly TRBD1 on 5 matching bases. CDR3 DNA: TGCAGCGCAACCGGGACGGCTTCTGAAGCTTTCTTT. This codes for CSATGTASEAFF.